This entry lists 19 T cell receptor beta chains sequenced from one sample in a study of blood T cell repertoires in COVID-19. Only in-frame clones appear in the TCRdb table, and some are missing; sequencing was by immunoSEQ multiplex PCR. The sample contains about 66,000 clones, 85% to 90% of which appear only once. Sequencing was performed on peripheral blood. All receptors come from a man over 45 with active COVID-19.

J is TRBJ1-5 and V is TRBV19, with D maybe TRBD1 (5 bases). This CDR3 has 14 residues. Germline CDR1 is LNHDA and CDR2 is SQIVND (reference sequence). V gave up 3 bases and J gave up 3 bases, with 9 bases separating them. CDR3 loop: CASSIQGDNQPQHF. The CDR3 DNA reads TGTGCCAGTAGTATCCAGGGTGACAATCAGCCCCAGCATTTT.

This clone has a handful of counts. The V call is TRBV7-6, the J call TRBJ2-1; possible D gene TRBD2, 5 bases. From germline, CDR1 is SGHVS and CDR2 FNYEAQ. V was cut by 5 bases and J by 7 bases, with 12 bases left in between. The CDR3 has 13 amino acids. CDR3 DNA sequence: TGTGCCAGCAGCCCAAGAGGAGGAAATGAGCAGTTCTTC. Translated: CASSPRGGNEQFF.

The chain couples TRBV7-2 to TRBJ2-7, with a weak D call TRBD2 (7 bases). Germline V lookup: CDR1 SGHTA, CDR2 FQGNSA. The length of the CDR3 is 14 residues. Trimming stripped 5 bases from V and 1 base from J, with 12 bases between. CDR3 in amino acids: CASSPGGKSYEQYF. CDR3 coding DNA: TGTGCCAGCAGCCCGGGGGGCAAATCCTACGAGCAGTACTTC.

The chain links TRBV6-1 to TRBJ1-1; no reliable D call. Trimming left V 1 base short and J 3 bases short, with 9 bases between. Germline V gene data show CDR1 as MNHNS and CDR2 as SASEGT. The CDR3 spans 14 residues. This CDR3 is CASSEVVIDTEAFF. As DNA, the CDR3 is TGTGCCAGCAGTGAAGTTGTAATAGACACTGAAGCTTTCTTT.

The chain joins TRBV7-3 to TRBJ1-1; D gene unclear. From germline, CDR1 is SGHTA and CDR2 FQGTGA. V lost 2 bases to trimming and J lost 0 bases, with 10 bases between them. This CDR3 region has 15 residues. In DNA form, the CDR3 reads TGTGCCAGCAGCTTAGAAAACATCCTGAACACTGAAGCTTTCTTT. It translates to CASSLENILNTEAFF.

This chain connects TRBV7-9 to TRBJ2-1; weak D call: TRBD2 (7 bases). This CDR3 region has 18 residues. Germline-derived CDR1 and CDR2 are SEHNR and FQNEAQ (reference sequence). Trimming stripped 7 bases from V and 3 bases from J, with 25 bases between. CDR3 coding DNA: TGTGCCAGCACCGTCCAGGAAAGGGGGAGGGCCCTCTACAATGAGCAGTTCTTC. This codes for CASTVQERGRALYNEQFF.

This clone was recorded a few times. Other DNA sequences in the same sample also yield this CDR3. This chain connects TRBV7-9 to TRBJ1-2; D might be TRBD1 (5 bases). The CDR3 length is 11 residues. Trimming removed 2 bases from V and 7 bases from J, with 5 bases in between. Germline loops: CDR1 SEHNR, CDR2 FQNEAQ (reference sequence). CDR3 bases: TGTGCCAGCAGCTTAAGGGGTGGCTACACCTTC. Its protein is CASSLRGGYTF.

CDR3 in amino acids: CASSLEPSLGNTIYF. In DNA form, the CDR3 reads TGTGCCAGCAGCTTGGAGCCATCGCTAGGAAACACCATATATTTT. J is TRBJ1-3 and V is TRBV9, with D hard to call. CDR1 and CDR2 (germline): SGDLS, YYNGEE. The CDR3 sequence is 15 residues long. V was shortened by 4 bases and J by 4 bases, with 15 bases between the two germline ends.

V and J are TRBV11-3 and TRBJ2-1; TRBD1 matches 12 bases. Germline V gene sequence: CDR1 SGHNT, CDR2 YENEEA. This CDR3 is built from 17 residues. Losses at the gene ends were 1 base for V and 8 bases for J; bases not matched to a gene: 9. This chain's CDR3 is CASSLGPPGQGAHEQFF. The CDR3 coding sequence is TGTGCCAGCAGCTTAGGCCCACCGGGACAGGGGGCTCATGAGCAGTTCTTC.

The chain couples TRBV18 to TRBJ1-5, with D possibly matching TRBD1 (5 bases). The germline V gene has CDR1 KGHSH and CDR2 LQKENI. V lost 6 bases and J 0 bases, leaving 21 bases between the germline ends. The CDR3 has 18 amino acids. The DNA of the CDR3 is TGTGCCAGCTCGTCCGGTGCCGGGGGTATAGGTAGCAATCAGCCCCAGCATTTT. It codes for CASSSGAGGIGSNQPQHF.

The chain is built from TRBV9 and TRBJ2-1; D may be TRBD2 (5 bases). From germline, CDR1 is SGDLS and CDR2 YYNGEE. V was clipped by 4 bases and J by 8 bases, with 10 bases between them. This CDR3 has 12 residues. DNA of the CDR3: TGTGCCAGCAGCCAACTAGGCGATGAGCAGTTCTTC. Translating gives CASSQLGDEQFF.

The chain carries TRBV12-3 or TRBV12-4 and TRBJ1-5; no reliable D call. V was trimmed by 6 bases and J by 7 bases, leaving 10 bases between them. This CDR3 is 12 amino acids long. CDR3 amino acids: CASSPAGQPQHF. The CDR3 nucleotides are TGTGCCAGCAGCCCTGCGGGGCAGCCCCAGCATTTT.

The CDR3 DNA reads TGTGCCAGCAGTCCCCGGGACATCTCCTACGAGCAGTACTTC. Protein product: CASSPRDISYEQYF. The V gene is TRBV6-2 or TRBV6-3, the J gene TRBJ2-7; D may be TRBD1 (6 bases). CDR1 and CDR2 (germline): MNHEY, SVGEGT. V gave up 5 bases and J gave up 0 bases, with 11 bases separating them. The CDR3 runs 14 residues.

This clone was seen a single time. The chain couples TRBV4-1 to TRBJ2-7, with a weak D call TRBD1 (5 bases). The V end was cut by 0 bases, the J end by 6 bases, with 21 bases between. Germline lookup yields CDR1 MGHRA and CDR2 YSYEKL. This CDR3 has 17 residues. This chain's CDR3 is CASSQEGDDGRFGEQYF. DNA for the CDR3: TGCGCCAGCAGCCAAGAAGGGGATGATGGACGGTTCGGCGAGCAGTACTTC.

The V and J genes are TRBV5-1 and TRBJ2-1; D not resolved. The CDR3 length is 15 residues. V was shortened by 0 bases and J by 2 bases, with 9 bases between the two germline ends. The germline V gene has CDR1 SGHRS and CDR2 YFSETQ. The CDR3 here is CASSLESSPYNEQFF. CDR3 DNA: TGCGCCAGCAGCTTGGAGAGTAGCCCCTACAATGAGCAGTTCTTC.

The chain is built from TRBV30 and TRBJ1-6; D is unresolved. Germline V CDR1 and CDR2: GTSNPN, SVGIG (reference sequence). The CDR3 has 12 residues. Trimming took 5 bases from V and 7 from J, leaving 9 bases between them. Here the CDR3 DNA reads TGTGCCTGGGGCTTAGCAAATTCACCCCTCCACTTT. Its protein is CAWGLANSPLHF.

The CDR3 DNA reads TGTGCCAGCAGCTTAGACAGCAGCAATCAGCCCCAGCATTTT. This translates into CASSLDSSNQPQHF. V is TRBV7-8 and J is TRBJ1-5, with no clear D. The V and J ends lost 1 base and 1 base respectively, with 5 bases between them. This CDR3 has 14 residues. The germline CDR1 and CDR2 sequences are SGHVS and FQNEAQ. The full variable domain, with the rest looked up from reference TRBV7-8 and TRBJ1-5, is GAGVSQSPRYKVAKRGQDVALRCDPISGHVSLFWYQQALGQGPEFLTYFQNEAQLDKSGLPSDRFFAERPEGSVSTLKIQRTQQEDSAVYLCASSLDSSNQPQHFGDGTRLSIL.

V and J are TRBV10-2 and TRBJ2-7; 12 nucleotides align to TRBD2. V dropped 7 bases and J dropped 12; count of bases not matched to a gene: 7. Germline V gene data show CDR1 as WSHSY and CDR2 as SAAADI. This CDR3 has 12 residues. The CDR3: CASKGLAGPPYV. The CDR3 nucleotides read TGCGCCAGCAAAGGACTAGCGGGACCACCGTACGTC.

V gene TRBV5-6 combines with J gene TRBJ1-2, with 7 bases identical to TRBD1. Per the germline V gene, CDR1 is SGHDT and CDR2 is YYEEEE. This CDR3 region has 14 residues. Unmatched junction bases numbered 3, after V lost 0 bases and J lost 4 bases. CDR3 DNA sequence: TGTGCCAGCAGCTTGGGGACAGGCTCCTATGGCTACACCTTC. Translated, it gives CASSLGTGSYGYTF.